A selection of T cell receptor beta chains follows, all from one sample in a study of early stage breast cancer tumors. Measured with immunoSEQ multiplex PCR; TCRdb has only the in-frame clones, and not every one. Of about 50,000 clones listed, roughly 80% were seen once; the top ten hold roughly 3.5%. Material: blood. The receptors originated from a person in their thirties with breast cancer. Both conserved end residues are part of each CDR3. Each record gives: J gene, clone size, D gene, V gene, CDR3 DNA, CDR3 protein. D genes are given only for firm matches. Expanded clones get a size class; other rows say once, few or many, or leave the size out.

>TRBJ2-2|once|TRBD1|TRBV7-7
TGTGCTAGCAGCGCACGGACAGGGAGCACCGGGGAGCTGTTTTTT
CASSARTGSTGELFF
>TRBJ1-1|.|.|TRBV6-1
TGTGCCAGCAGTGTAACCGCAGGGGTTAACACTGAAGCTTTCTTT
CASSVTAGVNTEAFF
>TRBJ2-5|.|.|TRBV5-4
TGTGCCAGCAGCTTGGCGGGCAACCAAGAGACCCAGTACTTC
CASSLAGNQETQYF
>TRBJ2-7|.|.|TRBV6-1
TGTGCCAGCAGTCAGGATCGCTCCTACGAGCAGTACTTC
CASSQDRSYEQYF
>TRBJ2-3|few|TRBD2|TRBV19
TGTGCCAGTAGTATAGACCCTAGCGGGACGTTCACAGATACGCAGTATTTT
CASSIDPSGTFTDTQYF
>TRBJ2-5|.|TRBD2|TRBV30
TGTGCCTGGAGTGTACCTTGGGGAGGGAAAGAGACCCAGTACTTC
CAWSVPWGGKETQYF
>TRBJ1-6|.|.|TRBV9
TGTGCCAGCAGCGTAGAAGGGGGTGCCTATAATTCACCCCTCCACTTT
CASSVEGGAYNSPLHF
>TRBJ1-2|.|TRBD1|TRBV11-3
TGTGCCAGCAGCTGGCCAGGGGGCAGGGGCTACACCTTC
CASSWPGGRGYTF
>TRBJ2-5|.|.|TRBV7-6
TGTGCCAGCAGCGTCCAGGAGACCCAGTACTTC
CASSVQETQYF
>TRBJ2-2|.|.|TRBV10-1
TGCGCCAGCACCCCCCAGGGTGGTACCGGGGAGCTGTTTTTT
CASTPQGGTGELFF
>TRBJ2-7|.|TRBD2|TRBV29-1
TGCAGCGTTGAGGGCGGGAGATACGAGCAGTACTTC
CSVEGGRYEQYF
>TRBJ2-3|.|TRBD2|TRBV29-1
TGCAGCGTTGGCGGAATGACTAGCGGGAGGGCCGTTATTGGCACAGATACGCAGTATTTT
CSVGGMTSGRAVIGTDTQYF
>TRBJ2-1|.|.|TRBV7-9
TGTGCCAGCAGCTCCCGTTACACTGAGCAGTTCTTC
CASSSRYTEQFF
>TRBJ2-7|.|.|TRBV5-6
TGTGCCAGCAGCTTGTTTTGGGGGGCGAAGACCTACGAGCAGTACTTC
CASSLFWGAKTYEQYF
>TRBJ2-7|.|.|TRBV7-9
TGTGCCAGCAGCTTAAATTCGGTCATCTACGAGCAGTACTTC
CASSLNSVIYEQYF
>TRBJ2-7|.|TRBD2|TRBV28
TGTGCCAGCAGACTTCACGGGAGAGGCAGCGGGAGGGGCGACGAGCAGTACTTC
CASRLHGRGSGRGDEQYF
>TRBJ2-1|.|.|TRBV7-2
TGTGCCAGCAGCTTAGAGAGAAGGGAGGTGGATGAGCAGTTCTTC
CASSLERREVDEQFF
>TRBJ2-7|once|.|TRBV12-5
TGTGCTAGTGGTTTGGTAAGACAACAGGGTTTGAGAAAATTCTACGAGCAGTACTTC
CASGLVRQQGLRKFYEQYF
>TRBJ2-3|.|.|TRBV7-2
TGTGCCAGCAGCCCGGGTCTTATCACAGATACGCAGTATTTT
CASSPGLITDTQYF
>TRBJ2-2|.|TRBD2|TRBV10-3
TGTGCCATCAGTGGACTTCAGGCGGGAGGGAACACCGGGGAGCTGTTTTTT
CAISGLQAGGNTGELFF
>TRBJ2-2|.|.|TRBV28
TGTGCCAGCACCGTGGGGGGCCTTGGCACCGGGGAGCTGTTTTTT
CASTVGGLGTGELFF
>TRBJ1-1|once|.|TRBV5-1
TGCGCCAGCAGCTCCGGACGGTTCAACACTGAAGCTTTCTTT
CASSSGRFNTEAFF
>TRBJ2-7|.|.|TRBV5-1
TGCGCCAGCAGCCTAGGGTCGGACAGCCCCTCCTACGAGCAGTACTTC
CASSLGSDSPSYEQYF
>TRBJ1-1|.|TRBD1|TRBV27
TGTGCCAGCAATAAGGACAGGGGAACTGAAGCTTTCTTT
CASNKDRGTEAFF
>TRBJ2-3|.|TRBD1|TRBV5-6
TGTGCCAGCAGCTTAATCGTCCAGGGGGCGGTCGGAGATACGCAGTATTTT
CASSLIVQGAVGDTQYF
>TRBJ2-5|.|TRBD2|TRBV6-1
TGTGCCAGCAGTGAAAACATAGCGGGAGTAAGAGAGACCCAGTACTTC
CASSENIAGVRETQYF
>TRBJ2-7|.|.|TRBV27
TGTGCCAGCAGTCACATTGTGGTTAGCGGATCCTACGAGCAGTACTTC
CASSHIVVSGSYEQYF
>TRBJ2-7|.|.|TRBV7-2
TGTGCCAGCAGCTTAGGAGGGGCTCCCTACGAGCAGTACTTC
CASSLGGAPYEQYF
>TRBJ1-3|.|.|TRBV18
TGTGCCAGCTCACTTAGTAGCTCTGGAAACACCATATATTTT
CASSLSSSGNTIYF
>TRBJ2-7|.|TRBD1|TRBV6-5
TGTGCCAGCAGTTACGGTGGGACAGGTACAACCTACGAGCAGTACTTC
CASSYGGTGTTYEQYF
>TRBJ2-7|.|.|TRBV7-8
TGTGCCAGCAGCGGGCAAGGGGGAGGTGGCTACGAGCAGTACTTC
CASSGQGGGGYEQYF
>TRBJ2-2|.|.|TRBV5-5
TGTGCCAGCAGCTTGCGAGTTGACACCGGGGAGCTGTTTTTT
CASSLRVDTGELFF
>TRBJ1-2|.|TRBD1|TRBV9
TGTGCCAGCAGCGTAGAGATTAGGGTGGGACAGGGAGAAAATTATGGCTACACCTTC
CASSVEIRVGQGENYGYTF
>TRBJ2-5|medium-sized|TRBD2|TRBV10-3
TGTGCCATCAGTGAGGGGACTACCGGAGAGCCCCAGTACTTC
CAISEGTTGEPQYF
>TRBJ1-1|few|.|TRBV7-2
TGTGCCAGCAGCTTAAAGGCCCTGAACACTGAAGCTTTCTTT
CASSLKALNTEAFF
>TRBJ2-7|.|.|TRBV5-1
TGCGCCAGCAGCTTGGCCCAGGCCTACGAGCAGTACTTC
CASSLAQAYEQYF
>TRBJ1-2|once|.|TRBV6-1
TGTGCCAGCAGTGACCCAGGGAACTATGGCTACACCTTC
CASSDPGNYGYTF
>TRBJ1-2|.|TRBD1|TRBV7-9
TGTGCCAGCAGCTTTTCCGGGACAGAGAGCTATGGCTACACCTTC
CASSFSGTESYGYTF
>TRBJ2-3|.|.|TRBV19
TGTGCCAGTAGTATAACGCCCCCAGATACGCAGTATTTT
CASSITPPDTQYF
>TRBJ1-1|.|.|TRBV6-5
TGTGCCAGTCTTTCGGGGACTGAAGCTTTCTTT
CASLSGTEAFF
>TRBJ1-4|.|TRBD1|TRBV5-6
TGTGCCAGCAGCATCCGGGACAGGGGGGAAAAACTGTTTTTT
CASSIRDRGEKLFF
>TRBJ2-1|.|TRBD2|TRBV6-5
TGTGCCAGCAGTTCGGGACTAGCGGGCACCAATGAGCAGTTCTTC
CASSSGLAGTNEQFF
>TRBJ2-2|.|TRBD2|TRBV30
TGTGCCTGGAAGGCGGGAGAGTTTACCGGGGAGCTGTTTTTT
CAWKAGEFTGELFF
>TRBJ2-3|.|TRBD1|TRBV7-2
TGTGCCAGTTCCCGGGACAGGGAAAGCACAGATACGCAGTATTTT
CASSRDRESTDTQYF
>TRBJ2-1|once|TRBD2|TRBV11-3
TGTGCCAGCAGCTTAGATCAGGGGGGGACTAGCGGTTACAATGAGCAGTTCTTC
CASSLDQGGTSGYNEQFF
>TRBJ1-1|.|.|TRBV2
TGTGCCAGCAGTGAAATTAGGACCCAGAACACTGAAGCTTTCTTT
CASSEIRTQNTEAFF
>TRBJ2-1|once|.|TRBV11-1
TGTGCCAGCAGCCCCGCTAGCGCTTACCTTGAGCAGTTCTTC
CASSPASAYLEQFF
>TRBJ2-7|.|TRBD2|TRBV19
TGTGCCAGTAGTATTGGGACTAGCGGAACCTACGAGCAGTACTTC
CASSIGTSGTYEQYF
>TRBJ2-5|.|.|TRBV7-9
TGTGCCAGCAGCCTCTCCCCCAGTTTGGAGACCCAGTACTTC
CASSLSPSLETQYF
>TRBJ2-7|.|TRBD2|TRBV7-9
TGTGCCAGCAGCTTAGCGCAGACTAGCGCGTCCTACGAGCAGTACTTC
CASSLAQTSASYEQYF
>TRBJ2-5|.|.|TRBV5-6
TGTGCCAGCAGCTTGAGAGGGGCGGCTGGGACCCAGTACTTC
CASSLRGAAGTQYF
>TRBJ2-6|.|TRBD1|TRBV10-3
TGTGCCATCAGTGCCGGACAGGGCCTACCTGGGGCCAACGTCCTGACTTTC
CAISAGQGLPGANVLTF
>TRBJ2-1|.|TRBD2|TRBV4-1
TGCGCCAGCAGCCAAGCTTCGGGACTAGCGGGAGTGAATGAGCAGTTCTTC
CASSQASGLAGVNEQFF
>TRBJ1-1|.|.|TRBV27
TGTGCCAGCAGTTCTGTGACAGAAATGGAAGCTTTCTTT
CASSSVTEMEAFF
>TRBJ2-1|.|TRBD2|TRBV4-2
TGTGCCAGCAGCCCTCTGGCGGGAGGGCCGGACAATGAGCAGTTCTTC
CASSPLAGGPDNEQFF